This TCR beta chain appears in the sequencing data of a study of cytomegalovirus exposure and HLA in healthy donors. Findings of the study overall: It was reported that the classifier diagnosed cytomegalovirus status with high specificity and sensitivity in both the original and validation cohorts. The authors enumerated roughly 160 TCR beta chains as linked to cytomegalovirus.

Some clones are missing from TCRdb's copy, which holds only in-frame ones; the method was immunoSEQ multiplex PCR. The sample yields approximately 260,000 clones, 86% seen once. For this clone: Its antigen is not identified.

The ends lost 3 bases at V and 7 bases at J; junction bases unmatched: 4. CDR1 and CDR2 from the germline V gene are LNHDA and SQIVND (reference sequence). This CDR3 is built from 14 residues. This receptor was taken from a woman in her twenties or thirties in good health and CMV-seropositive. Source material: PBMCs. The rearrangement links TRBV19 to TRBJ2-1, with 9 bases aligning to TRBD2. CDR3 amino acids: CASSISGSSNEQFF. In DNA, the CDR3 is TGTGCCAGTAGTATTAGCGGGAGTAGTAATGAGCAGTTCTTC.